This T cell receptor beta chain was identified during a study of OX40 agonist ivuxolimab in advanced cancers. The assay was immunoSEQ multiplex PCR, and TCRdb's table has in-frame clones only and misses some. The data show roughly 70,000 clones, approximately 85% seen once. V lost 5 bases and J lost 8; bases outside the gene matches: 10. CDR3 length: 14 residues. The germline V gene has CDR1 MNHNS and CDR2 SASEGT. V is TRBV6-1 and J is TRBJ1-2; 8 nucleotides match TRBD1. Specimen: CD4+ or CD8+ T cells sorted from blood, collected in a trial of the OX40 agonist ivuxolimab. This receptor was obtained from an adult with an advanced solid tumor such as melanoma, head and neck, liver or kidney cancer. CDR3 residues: CASSLTGAGRGYTF. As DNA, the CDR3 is TGTGCCAGCAGTTTGACAGGGGCCGGTCGAGGCTACACCTTC.